A single sample is the source of the 9 T cell receptor beta chains below, sequenced in a study of T cells in Graves' hyperthyroidism and ophthalmopathy. RNA transcripts were the template for amplifying TCR beta CDR3 regions. A set of HTBI primers served as the primers for a first-round RT-PCR of the TCR CDR3. TCRdb called the multiplex PCR reads again in MiXCR, with one record for every CDR3 protein. The repertoire holds a few hundred thousand distinct CDR3 sequences, with more than 45% as singletons. Sequencing was performed on peripheral blood or thyroid tissue (not recorded which). Receptors originate from a woman in her late teens or twenties with Graves' hyperthyroidism.

This clonotype has at least ten counts. The rearrangement joins TRBV7-3 to TRBJ2-2, with TRBD2 identical over 9 bases. The CDR3 covers 15 residues. The junction had 7 bases not matched to a gene; V was cut back by 5 bases and J by 6 bases. Germline assignment: CDR1 SGHTA and CDR2 FQGTGA. For the CDR3, the DNA is TGTGCCAGCAGCCCGCGGGGGGGGCAGGCCGGGGAGCTGTTTTTT. This encodes CASSPRGGQAGELFF.

V is TRBV9 and J is TRBJ2-5; 10 bases map to TRBD2. The CDR3 runs 17 residues. Germline values: CDR1 SGDLS, CDR2 YYNGEE. V gave up 0 bases and J gave up 2 bases; unmatched junction bases: 7. CDR3 sequence reads: CASSVASSGSQQETQYF. The CDR3 DNA reads as TGTGCCAGCAGCGTAGCTTCTAGCGGGAGTCAACAAGAGACCCAGTACTTC.

V usage is TRBV30 and J usage is TRBJ1-4; possibly TRBD1 for D (5 bases). V shed 4 bases and J shed 10 bases, with 16 bases lying between them. This CDR3 is 13 amino acids long. Germline assignment: CDR1 GTSNPN and CDR2 SVGIG (reference sequence). Here the CDR3 DNA reads TGTGCCTGGAACGGGGACCCTCTGGGAAAACTGTTTTTT. Residues: CAWNGDPLGKLFF.

Only a few counts were recorded for this clonotype. One end of the junction fails to match germline, which may point to a read error. The gene calls are TRBV5-1 and TRBJ2-7; D is undetermined. The CDR3 loop spans 12 amino acids. Germline V gene sequence: CDR1 SGHRS, CDR2 YFSETQ. The CDR3 loop is CASRLGKNEQYF. As DNA, the CDR3 is TGCGCCAGCAGATTGGGGAAGAACGAGCAGTACTTC.

Many counts were recorded for this clonotype. The chain recombines TRBV5-1 with TRBJ2-7; 9 nucleotides line up with TRBD1. Germline assignment: CDR1 SGHRS and CDR2 YFSETQ. V lost 4 bases, J lost 3 bases, and 8 bases stayed unmatched. The CDR3 sequence is 15 residues long. The CDR3: CASSHPKGQGYEQYF. In DNA form, the CDR3 reads TGCGCCAGCAGCCACCCAAAGGGACAGGGCTACGAGCAGTACTTC. Drawing the rest from reference TRBV5-1 and TRBJ2-7, the complete variable domain is KAGVTQTPRYLIKTRGQQVTLSCSPISGHRSVSWYQQTPGQGLQFLFEYFSETQRNKGNFPGRFSGRQFSNSRSEMNVSTLELGDSALYLCASSHPKGQGYEQYFGPGTRLTVT.

This clonotype showed up many times. The V and J genes are TRBV4-2 and TRBJ1-2; D call uncertain. The CDR3 spans 15 residues. The germline gives CDR1 LGHNA, CDR2 YNFKEQ. Trimming shortened V by 1 base and J by 5 bases, and 14 bases separated the two germline ends. CDR3 amino acids: CASSQGADLMYGYTF. DNA for the CDR3: TGTGCCAGCAGCCAAGGCGCTGACCTAATGTATGGCTACACCTTC.

This clonotype has at least ten counts. The chain joins TRBV30 to TRBJ2-2; no firm D call. Germline V gene data show CDR1 as GTSNPN and CDR2 as SVGIG (reference sequence). With 0 bases removed from V and 3 bases from J, the gap between germline ends came to 5 bases. The CDR3 covers 13 residues. CDR3 in DNA: TGTGCCTGGAGTGTCCGATACACCGGGGAGCTGTTTTTT. This gives the protein CAWSVRYTGELFF.

In this sample, this clonotype turned up many times. The chain is built from TRBV30 and TRBJ1-1; D not certain. Trimming took off 0 bases at V and 1 base at J, with 12 bases between the two ends. The CDR3 covers 15 residues. Germline V gene sequence: CDR1 GTSNPN, CDR2 SVGIG (reference sequence). CDR3 amino acids: CAWSVRSRRNTEAFF. CDR3 nucleotide sequence: TGTGCCTGGAGTGTAAGGAGTCGCAGGAACACTGAAGCTTTCTTT.

This clonotype was counted between two and nine times. The V call is TRBV5-8, the J call TRBJ1-4, with D possibly matching TRBD1 (6 bases). CDR3 length equals 17 residues. Between the trimmed V and J ends, which lost 3 bases and 5 bases, there was a span of 20 bases. Germline V gene data show CDR1 as SGHTS and CDR2 as YDEGEE. The CDR3 sequence: CASSSNPLDRPNEKLFF. The CDR3 coding sequence is TGTGCCAGCAGCTCGAACCCCCTGGACAGACCCAATGAAAAACTGTTTTTT.